The entry below describes one T cell receptor beta chain. Its antigen is not known. During the collection period, no donor immune events like infections were recorded. TCRdb's copy holds only in-frame clones and misses some; the assay was immunoSEQ multiplex PCR. The sample includes roughly 96,000 clones, around 90% of them seen just once. The CDR3 length is 15 residues. V dropped 8 bases and J dropped 2 bases, with 18 bases sitting between them. CDR1 and CDR2 from the germline V gene are SNHLY and FYNNEI. This specimen comes from a study of identifying expanded T cells in peripheral blood. General study points: Over two and four weeks, about 15 and 19 clones changed, versus approximately 1.1 between replicates.

Sequencing was performed on blood. The chain carries TRBV2 and TRBJ2-5; D might be TRBD1 or TRBD2, each matching 7 bases. The receptor was derived from a person aged 18 to 75 in good health. The CDR3 sequence is CASGREGATQETQYF. CDR3 sequence (DNA): TGTGCCAGCGGGAGGGAGGGGGCTACTCAAGAGACCCAGTACTTC.